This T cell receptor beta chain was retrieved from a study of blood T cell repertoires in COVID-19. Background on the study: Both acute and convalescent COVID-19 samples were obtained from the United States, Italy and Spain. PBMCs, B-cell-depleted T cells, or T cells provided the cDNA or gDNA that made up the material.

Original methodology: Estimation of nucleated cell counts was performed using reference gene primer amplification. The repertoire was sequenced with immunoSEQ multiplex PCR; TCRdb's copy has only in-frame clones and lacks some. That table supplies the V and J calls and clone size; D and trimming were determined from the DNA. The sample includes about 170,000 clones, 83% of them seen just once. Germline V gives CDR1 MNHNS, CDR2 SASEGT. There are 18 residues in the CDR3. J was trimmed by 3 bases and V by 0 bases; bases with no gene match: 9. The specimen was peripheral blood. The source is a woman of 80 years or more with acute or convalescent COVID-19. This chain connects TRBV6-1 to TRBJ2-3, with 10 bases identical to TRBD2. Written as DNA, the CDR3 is TGTGCCAGCAGTGAAGCCCCCCCTAGCGGGAGTGGGACAGATACGCAGTATTTT. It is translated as CASSEAPPSGSGTDTQYF.